A selection of T cell receptor beta chains follows, all from one sample in a study of CD8+CD57+ T cells in acquired aplastic anemia. TCRdb called the reads again in MiXCR, with one record for every CDR3 protein. The sample has 100,000 to 150,000 distinct CDR3 sequences; roughly two fifths are singletons. The specimen was sorted CD4+, CD8+, or CD8+CD57+ T cells (not recorded which) from PBMCs. All receptors come from a human donor in good health, serving as a control. Both conserved end residues are part of each CDR3.

TRBV9,14,TRBJ1-5,CASSAQGVGQPQHF
TRBV20-1,15,TRBJ1-6,CSARDTQGAGSPLHF
TRBV11-2,14,TRBJ1-3,CASSLVWAGNTIYF
TRBV27,18,TRBJ2-3,CASSLRTPLVAYTDTQYF
TRBV6-6,12,TRBJ1-2,CASSSVSNGYTF
TRBV30,15,TRBJ2-1,CAWTKLAGSYNEQFF
TRBV12-3/TRBV12-4,14,TRBJ2-6,CASSLGGGANVLTF
TRBV19,14,TRBJ1-1,CASKVRGVGTEAFF
TRBV2,13,TRBJ2-7,CASESGGAYEQYF
TRBV10-3,15,TRBJ1-2,CAINPRDGESHGHTF
TRBV25-1,12,TRBJ1-2,CASSEGAYGYTF